These 5 T cell receptor beta chains were all obtained from the same sample, sequenced in a study of blood T cell repertoires in COVID-19. Sequencing used immunoSEQ multiplex PCR; TCRdb keeps in-frame clones, though not all of them. This table holds roughly 160,000 clones, 85% to 90% found once. The sample was peripheral blood. These receptors all come from a man aged 50-59 years who had recovered from COVID-19.

This chain links TRBV12-5 with TRBJ2-7; 8 nucleotides agree with TRBD1. Germline CDR1 and CDR2: LGHNT and FRNRAP. This CDR3 is 13 amino acids long. The V segment lost 4 bases and the J segment 3 bases; nucleotides outside the gene matches: 2. The CDR3 coding sequence is TGTGCTAGTGGTTGGACAGGGAGCTACGAGCAGTACTTC. Protein sequence: CASGWTGSYEQYF. Using reference TRBV12-5 and TRBJ2-7 for the parts outside the CDR3, the full variable domain is DARVTQTPRHKVTEMGQEVTMRCQPILGHNTVFWYRQTMMQGLELLAYFRNRAPLDDSGMPKDRFSAEMPDATLATLKIQPSEPRDSAVYFCASGWTGSYEQYFGPGTRLTVT.

The chain employs TRBV7-9 and TRBJ2-1; 7 bases map to TRBD2. With 6 bases clipped from V and 4 bases from J, the junction kept 9 bases outside the gene matches. This CDR3 is built from 15 residues. The germline V gene encodes CDR1 SEHNR and CDR2 FQNEAQ (reference sequence). The CDR3 is CASSSSGAEYNEQFF. Here the CDR3 DNA reads TGTGCCAGCAGTTCTAGCGGAGCCGAATACAATGAGCAGTTCTTC. Complete variable domain (other parts from reference TRBV7-9 and TRBJ2-1): DTGVSQNPRHKITKRGQNVTFRCDPISEHNRLYWYRQTLGQGPEFLTYFQNEAQLEKSRLLSDRFSAERPKGSFSTLEIQRTEQGDSAMYLCASSSSGAEYNEQFFGPGTRLTVL.

This chain joins TRBV27 and TRBJ1-1, with 8 nucleotides matching TRBD1. CDR3 length equals 14 residues. Germline V gives CDR1 MNHEY, CDR2 SMNVEV (reference sequence). Trimming took 8 bases from V and 7 from J; bases not matched to a gene: 12. The DNA for the CDR3 is TGTGCCAGCCTAAAGGACAGGGCGGATGGTGAAGCTTTCTTT. Translated: CASLKDRADGEAFF.

The J gene is TRBJ1-2, the V gene TRBV9; 7 bases fit TRBD1. The V segment lost 3 bases and the J segment 4 bases; nucleotides outside the gene matches: 12. This CDR3 contains 16 residues. In germline, CDR1 is SGDLS, CDR2 YYNGEE. CDR3 in amino acids: CASSAPLTGDTYGYTF. CDR3 DNA sequence: TGTGCCAGCAGCGCGCCCCTCACAGGGGATACCTATGGCTACACCTTC.

The chain has TRBV2 and TRBJ2-5; 7 nucleotides line up with TRBD2. This CDR3 is built from 14 residues. Germline CDR1 and CDR2: SNHLY and FYNNEI. J was trimmed by 2 bases and V by 3 bases; bases with no gene match: 3. CDR3 region: CASSEEGGQETQYF. The CDR3 DNA sequence: TGTGCCAGCAGTGAGGAGGGAGGGCAAGAGACCCAGTACTTC.